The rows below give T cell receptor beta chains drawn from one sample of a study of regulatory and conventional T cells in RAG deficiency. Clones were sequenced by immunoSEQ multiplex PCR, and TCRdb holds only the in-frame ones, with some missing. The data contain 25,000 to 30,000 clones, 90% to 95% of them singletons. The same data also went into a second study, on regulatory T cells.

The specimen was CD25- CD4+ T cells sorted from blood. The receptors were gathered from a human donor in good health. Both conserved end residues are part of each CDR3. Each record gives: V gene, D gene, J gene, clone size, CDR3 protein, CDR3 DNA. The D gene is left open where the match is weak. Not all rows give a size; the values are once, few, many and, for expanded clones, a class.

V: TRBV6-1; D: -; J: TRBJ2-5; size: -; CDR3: CASSEGGGRWETQYF; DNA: TGTGCCAGCAGTGAAGGCGGGGGCAGGTGGGAGACCCAGTACTTC
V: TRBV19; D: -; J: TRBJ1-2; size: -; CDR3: CASSPEYSMGYTF; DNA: TGTGCCAGTAGTCCCGAGTACTCTATGGGCTACACCTTC
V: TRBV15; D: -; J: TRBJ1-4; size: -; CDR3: CATSIPQFEKLFF; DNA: TGTGCCACCAGCATTCCCCAGTTTGAAAAACTGTTTTTT
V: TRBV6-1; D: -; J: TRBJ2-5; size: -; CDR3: CASTPNRMETQYF; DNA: TGTGCCAGCACCCCCAACAGGATGGAGACCCAGTACTTC
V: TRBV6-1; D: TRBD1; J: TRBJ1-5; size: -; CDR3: CASKRDRFNQPQHF; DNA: TGTGCCAGCAAGAGGGACAGGTTTAATCAGCCCCAGCATTTT
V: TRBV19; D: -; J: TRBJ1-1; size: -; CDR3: CASSMQGSNTEAFF; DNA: TGTGCCAGTAGTATGCAGGGGTCGAACACTGAAGCTTTCTTT
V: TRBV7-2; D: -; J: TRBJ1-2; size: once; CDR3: CASRGTGPYGYTF; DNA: TGTGCCAGCAGGGGTACAGGGCCCTATGGCTACACCTTC
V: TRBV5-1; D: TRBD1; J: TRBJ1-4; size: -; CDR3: CASQTGTGLEKLFF; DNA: TGCGCCAGCCAGACCGGGACAGGGCTGGAAAAACTGTTTTTT
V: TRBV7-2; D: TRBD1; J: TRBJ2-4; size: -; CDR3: CASSYLEGTGRDIQYF; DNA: TGTGCCAGCAGCTACCTCGAGGGGACAGGGAGGGACATTCAGTACTTC
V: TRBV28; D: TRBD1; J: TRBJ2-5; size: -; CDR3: CASTPSTGIRLETQYF; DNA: TGTGCCAGCACCCCGTCGACAGGGATACGCCTGGAGACCCAGTACTTC
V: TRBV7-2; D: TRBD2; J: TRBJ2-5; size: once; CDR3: CASSLVAGGFQETQYF; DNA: TGTGCCAGCAGCTTAGTTGCGGGGGGATTCCAAGAGACCCAGTACTTC
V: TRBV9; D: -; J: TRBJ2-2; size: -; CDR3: CASSTRTVNTGELFF; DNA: TGTGCCAGCAGCACGAGGACAGTTAACACCGGGGAGCTGTTTTTT
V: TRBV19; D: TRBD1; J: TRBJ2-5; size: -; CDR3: CASSMGQGETQYF; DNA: TGTGCCAGTAGTATGGGACAGGGGGAGACCCAGTACTTC
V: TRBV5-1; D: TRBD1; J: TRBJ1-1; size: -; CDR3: CASSRTGPGEAFF; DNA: TGCGCCAGCAGCCGGACAGGGCCAGGTGAAGCTTTCTTT
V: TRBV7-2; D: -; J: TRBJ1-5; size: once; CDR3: CASSLGRGVPQHF; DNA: TGTGCCAGCAGTTTGGGACGGGGGGTGCCCCAGCATTTT
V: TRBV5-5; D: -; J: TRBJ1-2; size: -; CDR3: CASSTASTARYGYTF; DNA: TGTGCCAGCAGCACCGCTAGCACGGCGCGCTATGGCTACACCTTC
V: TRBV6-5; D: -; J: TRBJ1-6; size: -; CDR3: CASSSGNNSPLHF; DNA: TGTGCCAGCAGTTCGGGGAATAATTCACCCCTCCACTTT
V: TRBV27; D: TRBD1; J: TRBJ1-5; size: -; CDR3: CASSLGTGNNQPQHF; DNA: TGTGCCAGCAGTCTCGGGACAGGGAACAATCAGCCCCAGCATTTT
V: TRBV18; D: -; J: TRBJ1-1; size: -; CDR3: CASSPYKGGNTEAFF; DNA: TGTGCCAGCTCACCTTACAAAGGGGGGAACACTGAAGCTTTCTTT
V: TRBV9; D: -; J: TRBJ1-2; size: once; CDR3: CASSRAGDLNYGYTF; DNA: TGTGCCAGTTCCCGGGCAGGGGACCTTAACTATGGCTACACCTTC
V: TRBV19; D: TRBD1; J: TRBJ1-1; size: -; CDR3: CASSARTGSSTEAFF; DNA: TGTGCCAGTAGTGCAAGGACAGGGTCTAGCACTGAAGCTTTCTTT
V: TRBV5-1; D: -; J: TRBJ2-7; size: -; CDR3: CASSLGGSQYEQYF; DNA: TGCGCCAGCAGTTTAGGGGGTTCACAGTACGAGCAGTACTTC
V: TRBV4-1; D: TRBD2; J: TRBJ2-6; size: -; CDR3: CASSLGGGEGNLAFGANVLTF; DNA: TGCGCCAGCAGCCTTGGCGGGGGAGAGGGCAATTTGGCGTTCGGGGCCAACGTCCTGACTTTC
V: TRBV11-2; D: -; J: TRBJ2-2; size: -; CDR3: CASSLGGADTGELFF; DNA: TGTGCCAGCAGCTTAGGGGGCGCCGACACCGGGGAGCTGTTTTTT
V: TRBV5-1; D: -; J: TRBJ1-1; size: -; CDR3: CASSLGGTALNTEAFF; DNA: TGCGCCAGCAGCTTGGGGGGCACGGCGTTGAACACTGAAGCTTTCTTT
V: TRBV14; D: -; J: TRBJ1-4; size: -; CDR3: CASSRGRLDEKLFF; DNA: TGTGCCAGCAGCCGGGGCCGCCTCGATGAAAAACTGTTTTTT
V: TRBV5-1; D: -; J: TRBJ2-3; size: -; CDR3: CASSPGTVEGDTQYF; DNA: TGCGCCAGCAGCCCCGGAACGGTAGAGGGAGATACGCAGTATTTT
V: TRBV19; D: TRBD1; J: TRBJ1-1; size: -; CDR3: CASSQQGGRPTEAFF; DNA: TGTGCCAGTAGTCAACAGGGGGGTCGGCCCACTGAAGCTTTCTTT
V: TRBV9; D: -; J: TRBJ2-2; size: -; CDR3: CASSTLPPGNTGELFF; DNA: TGTGCCAGCAGCACCCTACCCCCAGGGAACACCGGGGAGCTGTTTTTT
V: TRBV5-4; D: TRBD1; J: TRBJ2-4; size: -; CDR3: CASSLSGGQGNYF; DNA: TGTGCCAGCAGCTTGTCGGGGGGACAGGGGAATTACTTC
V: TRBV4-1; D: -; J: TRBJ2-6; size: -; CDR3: CASSQDLQGIAANVLTF; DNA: TGCGCCAGCAGCCAAGATCTCCAGGGAATAGCAGCCAACGTCCTGACTTTC
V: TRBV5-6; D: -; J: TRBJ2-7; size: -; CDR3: CASSSYERARFYEQYF; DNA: TGTGCCAGCAGCTCCTACGAGCGGGCGCGATTCTACGAGCAGTACTTC
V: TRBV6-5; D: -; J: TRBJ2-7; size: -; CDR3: CASRSRPAVSYEQYF; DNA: TGTGCCAGCAGAAGTCGCCCGGCGGTGTCCTACGAGCAGTACTTC
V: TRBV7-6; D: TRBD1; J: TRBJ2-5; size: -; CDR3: CASSARQGARETQYF; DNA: TGTGCCAGCAGCGCGCGACAGGGGGCGAGAGAGACCCAGTACTTC
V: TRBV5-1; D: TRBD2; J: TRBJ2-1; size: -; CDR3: CASSLGLAGGPNEQFF; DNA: TGCGCCAGCAGCTTGGGACTAGCGGGGGGCCCCAATGAGCAGTTCTTC
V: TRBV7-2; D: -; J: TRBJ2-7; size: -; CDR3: CASSWRSYEQYF; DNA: TGTGCCAGCAGCTGGAGATCCTACGAGCAGTACTTC
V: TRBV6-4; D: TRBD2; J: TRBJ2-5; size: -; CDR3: CASSGTSGGPPQETQYF; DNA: TGTGCCAGCAGTGGGACTAGCGGGGGCCCTCCCCAAGAGACCCAGTACTTC
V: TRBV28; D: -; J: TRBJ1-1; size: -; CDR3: CASRIRGSAGFTEAFF; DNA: TGTGCCAGCAGGATCAGGGGTAGCGCTGGATTCACTGAAGCTTTCTTT
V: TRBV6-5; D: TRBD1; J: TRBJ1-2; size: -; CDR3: CASKYDRVNYGYTF; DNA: TGTGCCAGCAAATATGACAGGGTTAACTATGGCTACACCTTC
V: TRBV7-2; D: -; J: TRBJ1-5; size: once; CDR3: CASSLAAGGNQPQHF; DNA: TGTGCCAGCAGCTTAGCGGCAGGGGGCAATCAGCCCCAGCATTTT
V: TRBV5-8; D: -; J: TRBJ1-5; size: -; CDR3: CASSLRSNQPQHF; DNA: TGTGCCAGCAGCTTGCGGAGCAATCAGCCCCAGCATTTT
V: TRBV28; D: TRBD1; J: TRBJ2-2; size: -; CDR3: CASSWWDREAGELFF; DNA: TGTGCCAGCAGTTGGTGGGACAGGGAGGCCGGGGAGCTGTTTTTT
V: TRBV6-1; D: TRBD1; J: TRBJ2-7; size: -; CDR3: CASSDKGQGHGYEQYF; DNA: TGTGCCAGCAGTGATAAGGGACAGGGGCATGGCTACGAGCAGTACTTC
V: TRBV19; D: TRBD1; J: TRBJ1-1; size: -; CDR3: CASSMFGYSGQGRDTEAFF; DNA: TGTGCCAGTAGTATGTTCGGGTACTCGGGACAGGGTAGGGACACTGAAGCTTTCTTT
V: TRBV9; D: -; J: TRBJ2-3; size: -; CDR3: CASSPHDRLSTDTQYF; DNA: TGTGCCAGCAGCCCCCATGACAGGCTTAGCACAGATACGCAGTATTTT
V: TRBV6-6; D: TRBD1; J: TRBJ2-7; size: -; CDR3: CASSKVRDSSTYEQYF; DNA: TGTGCCAGCAGCAAAGTCCGGGACAGCTCAACCTACGAGCAGTACTTC
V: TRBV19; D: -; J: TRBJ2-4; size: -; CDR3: CASSALQGIGAKNIQYF; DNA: TGTGCCAGTAGTGCCTTACAGGGAATCGGAGCCAAAAACATTCAGTACTTC
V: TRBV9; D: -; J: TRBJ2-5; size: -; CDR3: CASSLGEGVIETQYF; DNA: TGTGCCAGCAGCCTAGGAGAGGGAGTGATCGAGACCCAGTACTTC
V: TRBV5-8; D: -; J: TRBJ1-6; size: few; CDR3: CASSQTGRRVNSPLHF; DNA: TGTGCCAGCAGCCAAACCGGCCGCAGGGTGAATTCACCCCTCCACTTT
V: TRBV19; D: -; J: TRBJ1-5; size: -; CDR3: CASRLHSGQDSNQPQHF; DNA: TGTGCCAGTAGACTCCATTCGGGACAAGATAGCAATCAGCCCCAGCATTTT
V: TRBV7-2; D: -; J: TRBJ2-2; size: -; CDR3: CASSSRRSSGYTGELFF; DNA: TGTGCCAGCAGCAGTAGGAGGAGTAGCGGCTACACCGGGGAGCTGTTTTTT
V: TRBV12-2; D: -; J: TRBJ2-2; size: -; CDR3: CASRLPSSGGARTGELFF; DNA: TGTGCAAGTCGCTTACCATCTAGCGGGGGGGCTCGGACCGGGGAGCTGTTTTTT
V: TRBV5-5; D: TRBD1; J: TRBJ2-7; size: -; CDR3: CASSLRATGASAAYAYEQYF; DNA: TGTGCCAGCAGCTTAAGGGCTACAGGGGCGTCAGCGGCCTACGCCTACGAGCAGTACTTC
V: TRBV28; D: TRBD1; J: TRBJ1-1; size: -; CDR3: CASTVSAGGNTEAFF; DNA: TGTGCCAGCACCGTATCCGCAGGGGGTAACACTGAAGCTTTCTTT
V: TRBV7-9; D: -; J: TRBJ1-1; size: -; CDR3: CASSPGGNLLNTEAFF; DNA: TGTGCCAGCAGCCCCGGGGGGAATCTTTTGAACACTGAAGCTTTCTTT
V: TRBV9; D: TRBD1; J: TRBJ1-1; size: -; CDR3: CASSQITGGGTEAFF; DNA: TGTGCCAGCAGCCAAATTACAGGGGGGGGAACTGAAGCTTTCTTT
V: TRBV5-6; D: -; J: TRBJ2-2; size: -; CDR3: CASSLAGGATGELFF; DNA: TGTGCCAGCAGCTTGGCCGGGGGAGCCACCGGGGAGCTGTTTTTT